The entry below describes one T cell receptor beta chain. TCRdb independently ran MiXCR on the RT-PCR reads; one entry per CDR3 protein. Seen here are 650,000 to 800,000 distinct CDR3 sequences, 14% observed once, and the top ten hold roughly 3.6%. The CDR3 is 16 amino acids. Trimming cost V 6 bases and J 2 bases; bases outside gene matches: 9. This clonotype originated in a female donor in good health, serving as a healthy control. The rearrangement uses TRBV12-3 or TRBV12-4 and TRBJ1-5, with 8 bases identical to TRBD1. Sequencing used memory CD4+ T cells from blood. The CDR3 is CASSPGQGGGNQPQHF. In DNA, the CDR3 is TGTGCCAGCAGCCCCGGACAGGGTGGGGGCAATCAGCCCCAGCATTTT.